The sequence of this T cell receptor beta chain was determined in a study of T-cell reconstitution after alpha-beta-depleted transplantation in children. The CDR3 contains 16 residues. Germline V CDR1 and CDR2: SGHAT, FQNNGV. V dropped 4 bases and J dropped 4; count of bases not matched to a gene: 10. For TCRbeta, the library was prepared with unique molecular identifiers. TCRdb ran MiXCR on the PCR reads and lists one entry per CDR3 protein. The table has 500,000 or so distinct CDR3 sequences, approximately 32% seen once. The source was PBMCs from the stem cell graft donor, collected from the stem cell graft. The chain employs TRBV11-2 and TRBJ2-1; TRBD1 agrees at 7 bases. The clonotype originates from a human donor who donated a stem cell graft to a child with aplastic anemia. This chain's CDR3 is CASSSNRGGGYNEQFF. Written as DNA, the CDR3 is TGTGCCAGCAGCTCCAACAGGGGTGGGGGTTACAATGAGCAGTTCTTC.